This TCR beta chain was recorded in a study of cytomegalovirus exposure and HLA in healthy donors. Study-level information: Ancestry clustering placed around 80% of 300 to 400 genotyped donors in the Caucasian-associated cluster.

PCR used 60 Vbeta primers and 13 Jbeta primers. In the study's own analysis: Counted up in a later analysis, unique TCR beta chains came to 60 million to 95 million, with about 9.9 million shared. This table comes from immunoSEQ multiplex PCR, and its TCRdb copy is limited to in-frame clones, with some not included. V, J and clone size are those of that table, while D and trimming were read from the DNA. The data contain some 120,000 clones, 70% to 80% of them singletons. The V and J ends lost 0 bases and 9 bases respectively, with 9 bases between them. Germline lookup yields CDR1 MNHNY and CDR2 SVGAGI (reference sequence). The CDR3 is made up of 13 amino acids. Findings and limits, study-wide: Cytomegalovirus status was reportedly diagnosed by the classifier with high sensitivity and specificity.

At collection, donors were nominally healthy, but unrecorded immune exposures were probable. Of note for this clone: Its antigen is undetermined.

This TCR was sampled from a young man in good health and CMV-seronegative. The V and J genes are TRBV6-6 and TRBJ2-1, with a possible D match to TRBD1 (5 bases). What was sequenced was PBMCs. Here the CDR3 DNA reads TGTGCCAGCAGTTACTCGATCCAGGGTGAGCAGTTCTTC. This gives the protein CASSYSIQGEQFF.